This TCR beta chain comes out of a study of CD8 T cells in Susac syndrome. Reverse transcription of about 0.5 to 1 ug RNA used random hexamers. TCRdb independently ran MiXCR on the immunoSEQ multiplex PCR reads; one entry per CDR3 protein. The sample holds hundreds of thousands of distinct CDR3 sequences, roughly 95% seen once. The CDR3 contains 15 residues. Germline V gene data show CDR1 as SEHNR and CDR2 as FQNEAQ (reference sequence). V lost 5 bases and J lost 2; bases outside the gene matches: 8. Sequencing was done on a sample of CD4+ T cells from PBMCs. The receptor's source is a human donor with Susac syndrome. The chain uses TRBV7-9 and TRBJ2-7; 8 bases align to TRBD1. In DNA form, the CDR3 reads TGTGCCAGCAGCACAGGGACAGGCTTTACCTACGAGCAGTACTTC. Its protein is CASSTGTGFTYEQYF.